The source of this T cell receptor (beta chain) is a study of cytomegalovirus exposure and HLA in healthy donors. Germline V CDR1 and CDR2: SQVTM, ANQGSEA. V was clipped by 4 bases and J by 6 bases; unmatched bases: 9. This CDR3 has 15 residues. The sample holds a few counts of this clone. PCR was performed using 60 Vbeta and 13 Jbeta primers. Profiled with immunoSEQ multiplex PCR; TCRdb holds only in-frame clones, not every one. Here the sample spans 110,000 to 150,000 clones, less than 10% being singletons. The V gene is TRBV29-1, the J gene TRBJ2-1, with 10 nucleotides matching TRBD2. The sequenced sample consisted of PBMCs. The sequence was obtained from a man aged 50-60 years in good health and CMV-seronegative. In DNA form, the CDR3 reads TGCAGCGTTGCTCCGCCCCGGACTAGCGGCAATGAGCAGTTCTTC. This gives the protein CSVAPPRTSGNEQFF.